What follows are 2 T cell receptor beta chains derived from one specimen sequenced in a study of T cell repertoires in cytomegalovirus infection. In TCRdb, the reads were re-called with MiXCR into one record per CDR3 protein. The sample includes some 440,000 distinct CDR3 sequences, roughly a third of them seen just once. Sequencing used PBMCs. The receptors were sampled from a human donor in good health (CMV status not recorded). Some clones in this sample may be carry-over from other donors' samples.

This clonotype was seen many times. The V call is TRBV11-2, the J call TRBJ1-1; TRBD1 might be the D (5 bases). The CDR3 contains 14 residues. V was cut by 8 bases and J by 4 bases, with 17 bases left in between. Per the germline V gene, CDR1 is SGHAT and CDR2 is FQNNGV. The CDR3 nucleotides read TGTGCCAGCCTATTAGGAAGGGGAGGCACTGAAGCTTTCTTT. It encodes CASLLGRGGTEAFF.

This clonotype was seen ten or more times. The gene calls are TRBV7-2 and TRBJ2-7; D might be TRBD1 (6 bases). The germline V gene encodes CDR1 SGHTA and CDR2 FQGNSA. The CDR3 loop spans 14 amino acids. Trimming shortened V by 4 bases and J by 1 base, and 11 bases separated the two germline ends. The CDR3 DNA sequence: TGTGCCAGCAGCTCTTACAGGGATTCCTACGAGCAGTACTTC. Its translation is CASSSYRDSYEQYF.